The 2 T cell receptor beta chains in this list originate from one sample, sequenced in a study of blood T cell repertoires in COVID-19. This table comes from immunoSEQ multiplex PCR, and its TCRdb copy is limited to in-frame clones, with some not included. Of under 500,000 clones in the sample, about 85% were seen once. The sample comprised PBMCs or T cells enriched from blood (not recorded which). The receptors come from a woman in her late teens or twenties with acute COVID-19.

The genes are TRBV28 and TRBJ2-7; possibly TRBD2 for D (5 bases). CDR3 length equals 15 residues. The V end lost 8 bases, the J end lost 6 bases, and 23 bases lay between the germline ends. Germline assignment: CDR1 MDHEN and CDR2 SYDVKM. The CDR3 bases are TGTGCCAGCTCATCCACGGAGACTATCTTCTCCGAGCAGTACTTC. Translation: CASSSTETIFSEQYF.

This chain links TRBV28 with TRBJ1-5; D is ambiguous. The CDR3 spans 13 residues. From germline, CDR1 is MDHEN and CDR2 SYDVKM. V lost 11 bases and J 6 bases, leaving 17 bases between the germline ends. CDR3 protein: CAASSGARQPQHF. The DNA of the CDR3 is TGTGCCGCCTCCTCCGGAGCACGTCAGCCCCAGCATTTT.